This entry lists 13 T cell receptor beta chains sequenced from one sample in a study of ipilimumab plus nivolumab after autologous stem cell transplantation. Assay: immunoSEQ multiplex PCR; the TCRdb copy retains only in-frame clones and omits some. The table records approximately 80,000 clones, more than 80% of them present only once. The input for sequencing was PBMCs, taken in a trial of ipilimumab plus nivolumab as post-transplant consolidation. The receptor set was obtained from a male donor with diffuse large B-cell lymphoma.

CDR3 coding DNA: TGTGCCAGCAGCCCGGGGGGCAGGGTGGGGACCCAGTACTTC. This gives the protein CASSPGGRVGTQYF. J is TRBJ2-5 and V is TRBV5-4; D might be TRBD2 (7 bases). The V and J ends lost 4 bases and 7 bases respectively, with 17 bases between them. The germline V gene has CDR1 SGHNT and CDR2 YYREEE (reference sequence). This CDR3 has 14 amino acids.

The CDR3 sequence: CASSLVSPHYGYTF. In nucleotides, the CDR3 is TGTGCCAGCAGCTTAGTATCTCCGCACTATGGCTACACCTTC. This chain joins TRBV13 and TRBJ1-2; no definite D call. V was shortened by 1 base and J by 3 bases, with 9 bases between the two germline ends. The CDR3 totals 14 residues. Germline V gives CDR1 PRHDT, CDR2 FYEKMQ (reference sequence).

The genes are TRBV28 and TRBJ1-1; D is uncertain. This CDR3 is built from 12 residues. The V end was cut by 6 bases, the J end by 4 bases, with 9 bases between. Germline assignment: CDR1 MDHEN and CDR2 SYDVKM. DNA for the CDR3: TGTGCCAGCAGGTCTCTGGTCACTGAAGCTTTCTTT. Encoded protein: CASRSLVTEAFF.

This CDR3 is CASREVGGLETQYF. In DNA form, the CDR3 reads TGTGCCAGCAGGGAGGTTGGAGGATTGGAGACCCAGTACTTC. The chain uses TRBV6-1 and TRBJ2-5; a possible D gene is TRBD2 (5 bases). This CDR3 is built from 14 residues. Trimming took 6 bases from V and 5 from J, leaving 16 bases between them. Per germline, CDR1 MNHNS and CDR2 SASEGT.

The rearrangement joins TRBV12-5 to TRBJ2-2; no firm D call. The CDR3 contains 15 residues. Trimming left V 3 bases short and J 7 bases short, with 15 bases between. In germline, CDR1 is LGHNT, CDR2 FRNRAP. Written as DNA, the CDR3 is TGTGCTAGTGGTTTCTCCAACTACCAAGGCGGGGAGCTGTTTTTT. It specifies CASGFSNYQGGELFF.

The genes are TRBV6-6 and TRBJ1-1; D may be TRBD1 (5 bases). V shed 7 bases and J shed 10 bases, with 19 bases lying between them. The V gene's germline CDR1 is MNHNY and CDR2 SVGAGI (reference sequence). The CDR3 sequence is 13 residues long. CDR3 nucleotides: TGTGCCAGCATCCTGCGGGGGGGATCCCGAGCTTTCTTT. This sequence encodes CASILRGGSRAFF.

CDR3 sequence: CSARGRSEAFF. For the CDR3, the DNA is TGCAGTGCTAGGGGAAGAAGTGAAGCTTTCTTT. The chain recombines TRBV20-1 with TRBJ1-1, with D uncertain. Germline CDR1 is DFQATT and CDR2 is SNEGSKA (reference sequence). The germline V and J ends were trimmed by 3 bases and 7 bases, with 9 bases remaining between them. The CDR3 runs to 11 residues.

The rearrangement links TRBV9 to TRBJ2-1; 10 positions match TRBD2. The CDR3 is made up of 17 amino acids. The germline V gene encodes CDR1 SGDLS and CDR2 YYNGEE. V was clipped by 0 bases and J by 4 bases; unmatched bases: 7. CDR3 DNA: TGTGCCAGCAGCGTAGGGTTAGCGGGGGGCCCGTACAATGAGCAGTTCTTC. This gives the protein CASSVGLAGGPYNEQFF.

The chain links TRBV5-1 to TRBJ2-3; D call uncertain. The V end was cut by 3 bases, the J end by 0 bases, with 11 bases between. Germline CDR1 reads SGHRS; CDR2 reads YFSETQ. The CDR3 is 15 amino acids. CDR3 DNA sequence: TGCGCCAGCAGCTCCGTTAGGACCAGCACAGATACGCAGTATTTT. Translating gives CASSSVRTSTDTQYF.

This chain connects TRBV7-9 to TRBJ1-1; D call uncertain. The germline V and J ends were trimmed by 1 base and 3 bases, with 9 bases remaining between them. The CDR3 has 14 residues. Germline values: CDR1 SEHNR, CDR2 FQNEAQ (reference sequence). The CDR3: CASSLGLRDTEAFF. Written as DNA, the CDR3 is TGTGCCAGCAGCTTAGGTCTACGGGACACTGAAGCTTTCTTT.

This chain connects TRBV29-1 to TRBJ1-2; no clear D gene. In germline, CDR1 is SQVTM, CDR2 ANQGSEA. With 1 base removed from V and 0 bases from J, the gap between germline ends came to 9 bases. This CDR3 is 14 amino acids long. CDR3 coding DNA: TGCAGCGTTGAAGCAATTCCAGCTAACTATGGCTACACCTTC. Translation: CSVEAIPANYGYTF.

The V call is TRBV19, the J call TRBJ2-3; D possibly corresponds to TRBD2 (5 bases). CDR3 length equals 16 residues. The ends were cut back, 6 bases at V and 2 bases at J, with 18 bases in the middle. Germline V gene lookup returns CDR1 LNHDA and CDR2 SQIVND (reference sequence). CDR3 bases: TGTGCCAGTAGAAACCGGGGTAACACGGCCACAGATACGCAGTATTTT. Its translation: CASRNRGNTATDTQYF.

This clone was recorded a few times. The V call is TRBV7-2, the J call TRBJ2-1, with D hard to call. Germline CDR1 is SGHTA and CDR2 is FQGNSA. Trimming removed 8 bases at V and 1 base at J, with 12 bases between. The CDR3 length is 14 residues. CDR3 nucleotide sequence: TGTGCCAGCCTCCCCGGGCAGTCCTACAATGAGCAGTTCTTC. Translation: CASLPGQSYNEQFF.